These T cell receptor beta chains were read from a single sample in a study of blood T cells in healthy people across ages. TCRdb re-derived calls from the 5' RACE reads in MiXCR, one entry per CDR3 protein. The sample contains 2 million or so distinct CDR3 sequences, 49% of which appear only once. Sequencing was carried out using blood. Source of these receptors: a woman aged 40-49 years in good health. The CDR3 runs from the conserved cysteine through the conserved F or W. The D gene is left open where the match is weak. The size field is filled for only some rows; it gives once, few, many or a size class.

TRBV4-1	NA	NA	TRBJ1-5	TGCGCCAGCAGCCAAGGTATCCGGGGTGTTAGCAATCAGCCCCAGCATTTT	CASSQGIRGVSNQPQHF
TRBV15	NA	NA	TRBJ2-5	TGTGCCACCAGCAGCAGCCCCAATCAGGGGGAGGCCCAGTACTTC	CATSSSPNQGEAQYF
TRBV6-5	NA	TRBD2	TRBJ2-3	TGTGCCAGCAGTAACACCGGGACTAGCGGGGGGACCACAGATACGCAGTATTTT	CASSNTGTSGGTTDTQYF
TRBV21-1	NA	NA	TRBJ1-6	TGTGCCAGCAGCACAGGGATGGATTCACCCCTCCACTTT	CASSTGMDSPLHF
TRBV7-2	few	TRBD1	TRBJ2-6	TGTGCCAGCAGCCCTGGGGACAGGGGAACTGGGGCCAACGTCCTGACTTTC	CASSPGDRGTGANVLTF
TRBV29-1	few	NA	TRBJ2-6	TGCAGCGTTGAAGCAGATGGGGCCAACGTCCTGACTTTC	CSVEADGANVLTF
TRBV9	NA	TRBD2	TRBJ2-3	TGTGCCAGCAGCTCAAGCGGGGCTGCCACAGAGACGCAGTATTTT	CASSSSGAATETQYF
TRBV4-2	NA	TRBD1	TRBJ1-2	TGTGCCAGCAGCCGACCCGGGACAGGGGCTTTCTACACCTTC	CASSRPGTGAFYTF
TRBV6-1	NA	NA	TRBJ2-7	TGTGCCAGCAGTGAAGCACGGGGGGCTTACGAGCAGTACTTC	CASSEARGAYEQYF
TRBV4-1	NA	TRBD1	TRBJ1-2	TGCGCCAGCAGCCAAGGACCCCGACAGGGGGGTGATGGCTACACCTTC	CASSQGPRQGGDGYTF
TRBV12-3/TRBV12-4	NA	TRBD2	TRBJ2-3	TGTGCCAGCAGTTTAGGGACTAGCGGGGGGACTTTCACAGATACGCAGTATTTT	CASSLGTSGGTFTDTQYF
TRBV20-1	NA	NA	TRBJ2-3	TGCAGTGCTAGACAGGTGGCGGGGGCGGGGGATACGCAGTATTTT	CSARQVAGAGDTQYF
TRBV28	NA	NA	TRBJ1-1	TGTGCCAGCAGTTTATCCAGGGAGAACACTGAAGCTTTCTTT	CASSLSRENTEAFF
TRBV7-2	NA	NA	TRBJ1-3	TGTGCCAGCAGCCCCGGCCCAGGGAGACTCTCTGGAAACACCATATATTTT	CASSPGPGRLSGNTIYF
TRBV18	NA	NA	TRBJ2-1	TGTGCCAGCTCACCCGAAGTGGGTGAGCAGTTCTTC	CASSPEVGEQFF
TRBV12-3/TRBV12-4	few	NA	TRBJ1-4	TGTGCCAGCAGCTTTGGACGGGGAAACGAAAAACTGTTTTTT	CASSFGRGNEKLFF
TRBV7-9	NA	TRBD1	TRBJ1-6	TGTGCCAGCAGCCCCCTCGGGACAGGGGTTAATTCACCCCTCCACTTT	CASSPLGTGVNSPLHF
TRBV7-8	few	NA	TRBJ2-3	TGTGCCAGCAGCCGAGGGGGACTGGCTAGCACAGATACGCAGTATTTT	CASSRGGLASTDTQYF
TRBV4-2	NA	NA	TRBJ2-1	TGTGCCAGCAGCCACTCAACTAGGGAGCAGTTCTTC	CASSHSTREQFF
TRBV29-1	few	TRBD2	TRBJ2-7	TGCAGCGTGCGGGGGGGGTTCGGCGAGCAGTACTTC	CSVRGGFGEQYF
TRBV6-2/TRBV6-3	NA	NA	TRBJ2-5	TGTGCCAGCAGTTACCAGGGTTACCAAGAGACCCAGTACTTC	CASSYQGYQETQYF
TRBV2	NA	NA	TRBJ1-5	TGTGCCAGCAGCGTCCAGGGAGCCCGTCAGCCCCAGCATTTT	CASSVQGARQPQHF
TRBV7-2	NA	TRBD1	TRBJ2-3	TGTGCCAGCAGCTCCCACAGGGGGATCACAGATACGCAGTATTTT	CASSSHRGITDTQYF
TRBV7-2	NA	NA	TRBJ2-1	TGTGCCGGCAGCCTAGCCGAGGGCACAGGGCTCGCCTACAATGAGCAGTTCTTC	CAGSLAEGTGLAYNEQFF
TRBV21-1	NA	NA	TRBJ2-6	TGTGCCAGCAGCAAAGCAGAAGGGACTGGGGCCAACGTCCTGACTTTC	CASSKAEGTGANVLTF
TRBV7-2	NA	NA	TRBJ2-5	TGTGCCAGCAGCCCCAGGGTCGCGGCCCAGTACTTC	CASSPRVAAQYF
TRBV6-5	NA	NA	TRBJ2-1	TGTGCCAGCAGTTCTCGACCAGGCAGGGATTCCTACAATGAGCAGTTCTTC	CASSSRPGRDSYNEQFF
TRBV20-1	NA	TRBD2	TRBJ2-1	TGCAGTGCGACACTAGCGGGGGGGCCGGGTGAGCAGTTCTTC	CSATLAGGPGEQFF
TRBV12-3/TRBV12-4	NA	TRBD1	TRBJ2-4	TGTGCCAGCAGTTTGGTAGGACAGGGTATCAAAAACATTCAGTACTTC	CASSLVGQGIKNIQYF